This T cell receptor beta chain was retrieved from a study of cytomegalovirus exposure and HLA in healthy donors (TCRdb year 2017). As for the study more broadly: An earlier analysis of several hundred of the donors reported approximately 280 Gb of sequence data and 95 million to 130 million unique TCR beta sequences obtained from around 180 million T cells. Roughly 300 gigabases of sequencing data and 80 million or so unique TCR sequences were included in an early release covering under 650 HLA-typed donors. Among the roughly 400 genotyped donors, approximately 77% belonged to the genetic ancestry cluster associated with self-reported Caucasian donors. The study aimed to test whether cataloging public T cell receptors could reveal signatures of past pathogen exposure. Using immunosequencing, the study profiled T cell repertoires from 666 subjects and related those repertoires to cytomegalovirus serostatus. A separate validation cohort of roughly 130 different subjects was used in addition to the 666-subject first cohort. To predict cytomegalovirus infection status, the study brought together high-throughput TCR immunosequencing, statistical association of individual TCRs with disease status, and machine learning. A later analysis re-analyzed previously published TCR beta repertoires from 550 to 700 donors and added high-resolution HLA genotyping to study TCR occurrence patterns. In the later analysis, no new phenotypic data were used to find candidate immune exposures; instead, reliance was placed on TCR beta sequences and their occurrence across donors. An earlier analysis of fewer than 750 of the donors used high-throughput TCR beta sequencing to judge whether each TCR beta V gene segment behaved as functional or pseudogenic. Donor age, sex, ethnicity and CMV serostatus were collected together with the repertoire data. A later genetic analysis used genome-wide SNP genotypes for about 60% of the 666 donors, treating that subset as a discovery cohort. All discovery cohort repertoires had been generated on a single sequencing platform. HLA typing included class I and class II loci at four-digit resolution. The number of typed donors differed by locus: roughly 629-640 for A, B, C, DRB1 and DQB1; approximately 530 for DQA1; roughly 600 for DPA1; and around 490 for DPB1. Because of strong linkage in the cohort, roughly five DR-DQ haplotypes were treated as single units for association and clustering. Among approximately 370 genotyped donors of the cohort, an average of around 250,000 unique TCR beta nucleotide sequences was sequenced per donor, of which about 19% were non-productive.

Preparation of the library involved the immunoSEQ multiplex PCR assay. A mixture of 60 forward primers for TCR Vbeta segments and 13 reverse primers for TCR Jbeta segments was used in the multiplex PCR. The CDR3 region of rearranged TCR beta genes was amplified from genomic DNA with a multiplex PCR assay. The Illumina HiSeq System was used to sequence the amplified TCR beta libraries as 87-base-pair reads. Concerning the study's data processing: A later analysis tallied 75 million to 85 million unique TCR beta chains across the 650 to 750 repertoires, and around 12 million of those chains were shared by two or more donors. Raw reads were error-corrected and collapsed into unique sequences with a nearest-neighbor algorithm that merged closely related sequences to remove PCR and sequencing errors. CDR3 sequences were aligned to IMGT reference sequences to assign V, D and J gene segments. For a sequence to be retained, a match of at least six nucleotides to both a V gene segment and a J gene segment was required. Rearrangements were classified as productive when the CDR3 lacked stop codons and remained in frame with V and J, and all other rearrangements were classified as non-productive. Following IMGT convention, CDR3 was defined as the stretch from the second conserved V-encoded cysteine to the conserved J-encoded phenylalanine. The earlier analysis of roughly 590 of the donors excluded any sequence lacking an unambiguous match to a single V gene segment. In an earlier analysis of 587 of the donors, a V segment was called functional when productive rearrangements were above 56.7%, and segregating when the standard deviation between donors exceeded 5%. A statistical classification framework was built to diagnose cytomegalovirus status from the catalog of TCR beta chain sequences. In a later analysis, TCR nucleotide sequences were compared against IMGT/GENE-DB human TR gene sequences so that V and J genes could be assigned. A later analysis assigned CDR3 sequences and most-parsimonious VDJ recombination scenarios with the TCRdist pipeline. In a later analysis, each TCR beta chain was defined by its CDR3 amino acid sequence together with its V-gene family, and reads lacking a unique V-gene family were excluded. To address suspected cross-contamination and a sequencing artifact, a later analysis removed around 600 highly shared, low-generation-probability nucleotide sequences. In a later analysis, a clonal expansion index for each public chain was calculated from normalized within-repertoire ranks of inferred template counts. In a later analysis, generation probabilities were computed with a VDJ recombination model fitted to out-of-frame rearrangements, and the resulting probabilities were checked against IGoR. A later analysis scored TCR-TCR, TCR-HLA and TCR-CMV co-occurrence with hypergeometric tests, applying a repertoire-size bias correction to TCR pairs. False discovery rates were estimated in a later analysis by permuting HLA or CMV assignments 20 times. In a later analysis, co-occurring TCRs were grouped with DBSCAN, and TCRdist sequence similarity was added when clustering was performed within HLA-allele-positive subsets. For co-occurrence clustering, repertoires with fewer than 30,000 or more than 120,000 public chains were excluded, along with four or five repertoires with anomalous nucleotide sharing. TCRdb re-hosts the immuneACCESS table, in-frame sequences only. Its copies lack some clones; in the studies checked, an unresolved V gene accounts for under half of them, and the cause for the rest is not known. V and J calls plus clone size are reproduced from that table; the DNA served to infer D and trimming. The sample yields about 160,000 clones; around 64% were counted once. The ten largest clones take up approximately 3% of the sample.

The cohort consisted of 600 to 700 healthy bone marrow donors. At the time of sampling, every cohort member was nominally healthy, though immune exposures that went unrecorded were likely present. The donor tested CMV seronegative, placing the donor among the 350 or so seronegative members of the cohort. A peripheral blood sample was collected from each donor, and TCR beta sequencing was performed on peripheral blood mononuclear cells. Genomic DNA was extracted from the blood cell samples with the Qiagen DNeasy Blood Extraction Kit. Study-wide findings and limitations: A later analysis associated 15,000 to 20,000 TCR beta sequences with specific HLA alleles at a false discovery rate of 0.05. Linkage disequilibrium might explain the correlated functional status among segregating V segments, but an unknown experimental factor could not be ruled out. An association between a missense DCLRE1C variant and V-gene and J-gene trimming of TCR beta chains was found in a later genetic analysis and replicated in an independent cohort. A later genetic analysis reported fewer N-insertions in productive TCRs among donors in an Asian-associated ancestry cluster than the approximately 670-donor mean. The only immune exposure information available for the cohort was CMV serostatus. In a later analysis, HLA-associated TCR beta chains were found to be more clonally expanded and to have lower generation probabilities than equally common non-associated chains. Roughly uniform sequencing depth across donors was assumed in presence/absence analyses, although this assumption may not hold. A further reported finding was that TCR beta sequences accurately predicted the HLA-A and HLA-B alleles for most subjects in the first cohort. According to a later analysis, most CMV-associated TCR beta chains appeared to be HLA-restricted, and the HLA associations seemed to be driven largely by CMV exposure. A group of highly shared sequence variants was considered likely to be a technical artifact of the sequencing pipeline. Because HLA typing was unavailable for some donors at each locus, only the typed subset was used in association tests. In a later analysis, TCR association rates were found to vary across HLA loci, with the most associated TCRs seen for DRB1 alleles and the fewest for HLA-C alleles. Only TCR beta chains were sequenced in this cohort, and the absence of alpha or paired-chain data limited detectable features. In an earlier analysis of some 640 of the donors, most TCR beta V segments were observed in productive rearrangements about 87% or about 30% of the time, broadly matching IMGT annotations. Cytomegalovirus status was reported to be diagnosed by the classifier with high specificity and sensitivity in both the original and validation cohorts. According to a later analysis, parvovirus B19, influenza, CMV and Epstein-Barr virus appeared linked to several top co-occurrence clusters. It was suggested by the authors that the approach could potentially be generalized to other disease states and immunological phenotypes. Most TCR sequences were observed very rarely across donors, whereas some public TCRs were present in many individuals. Because counts were too low, 15 to 20 rarely observed V segments, including chromosome 9 orphons, were left out of the earlier analysis of about 500 of the donors. When HLA alleles, especially DR and DQ, strongly co-occurred, TCR associations were difficult to assign to individual alleles. A total of 150 to 200 TCR beta chains were listed by the study as associated with cytomegalovirus. In vitro tests confirmed that a few of the cytomegalovirus-associated TCR beta chains recognize cytomegalovirus antigens.

On this clone: No cognate antigen has been identified for it. No base quality values were provided; no much bigger clone lies one nucleotide off.

Sequenced sample: PBMCs. The sequence was obtained from a woman under 40 in good health and CMV-seronegative.

CDR3 reads: CASSLSGRGVDTQYF. The DNA sequence is given as TGCGCCAGCAGCTTGTCCGGACGGGGAGTGGATACGCAGTATTTT. The sequence joins TRBV5-1 to TRBJ2-3; the D gene is perhaps TRBD2, from 5 matching bases. CDR1 is given as SGHRS and CDR2 as YFSETQ, both from the germline V gene. V lost 1 base and J lost 6 bases; the stretch between them is 15 bases long. The CDR3, cysteine through phenylalanine, is 15 amino acids long. CDR3 DNA is the only sequence kept; it has 45 bases, read in frame from the first base.